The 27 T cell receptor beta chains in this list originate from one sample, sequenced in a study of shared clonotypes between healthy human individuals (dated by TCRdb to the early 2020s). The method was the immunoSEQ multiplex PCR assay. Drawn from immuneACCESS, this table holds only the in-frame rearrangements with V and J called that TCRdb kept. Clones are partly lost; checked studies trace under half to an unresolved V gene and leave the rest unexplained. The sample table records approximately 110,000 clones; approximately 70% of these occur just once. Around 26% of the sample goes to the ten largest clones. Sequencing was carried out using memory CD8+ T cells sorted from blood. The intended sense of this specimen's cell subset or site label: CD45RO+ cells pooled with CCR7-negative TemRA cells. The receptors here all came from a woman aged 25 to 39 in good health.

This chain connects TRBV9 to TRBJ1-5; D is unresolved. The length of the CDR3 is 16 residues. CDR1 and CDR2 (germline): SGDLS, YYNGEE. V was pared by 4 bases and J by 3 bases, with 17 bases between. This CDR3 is CASSTPTEKDNQPQHF. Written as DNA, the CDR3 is TGTGCCAGCAGCACACCCACAGAGAAGGACAATCAGCCCCAGCATTTT.

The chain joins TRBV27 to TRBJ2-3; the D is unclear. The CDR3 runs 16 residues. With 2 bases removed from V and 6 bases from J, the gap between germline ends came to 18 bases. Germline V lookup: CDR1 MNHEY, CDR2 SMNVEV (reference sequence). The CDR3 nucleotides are TGTGCCAGCAGTTTAGTTTGGCCTGTCCCGGTGGATACGCAGTATTTT. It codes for CASSLVWPVPVDTQYF.

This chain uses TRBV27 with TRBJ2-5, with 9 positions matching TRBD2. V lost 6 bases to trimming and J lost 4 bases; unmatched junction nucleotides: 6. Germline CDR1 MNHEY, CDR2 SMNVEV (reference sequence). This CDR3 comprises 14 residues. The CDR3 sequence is CASSPLAGPETQYF. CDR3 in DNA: TGTGCCAGCAGCCCACTAGCGGGCCCAGAGACCCAGTACTTC.

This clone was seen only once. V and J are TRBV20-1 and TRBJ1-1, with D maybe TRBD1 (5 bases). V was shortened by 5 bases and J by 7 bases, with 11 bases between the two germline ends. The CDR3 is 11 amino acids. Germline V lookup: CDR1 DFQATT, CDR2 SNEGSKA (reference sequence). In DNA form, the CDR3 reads TGCAGTGCTTGGCGACAGATTGAAGCTTTCTTT. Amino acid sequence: CSAWRQIEAFF.

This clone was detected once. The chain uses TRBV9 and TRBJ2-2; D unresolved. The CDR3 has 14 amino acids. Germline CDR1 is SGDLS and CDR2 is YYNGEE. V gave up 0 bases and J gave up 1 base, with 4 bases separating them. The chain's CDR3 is CASSVERNTGELFF. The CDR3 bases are TGTGCCAGCAGCGTAGAAAGGAACACCGGGGAGCTGTTTTTT.

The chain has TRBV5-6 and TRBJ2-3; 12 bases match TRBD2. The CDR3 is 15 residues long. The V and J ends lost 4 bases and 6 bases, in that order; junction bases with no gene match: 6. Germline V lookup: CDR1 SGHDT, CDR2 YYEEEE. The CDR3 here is CASSRLAGVQDTQYF. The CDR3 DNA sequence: TGTGCCAGCAGCCGACTAGCGGGAGTGCAGGATACGCAGTATTTT.

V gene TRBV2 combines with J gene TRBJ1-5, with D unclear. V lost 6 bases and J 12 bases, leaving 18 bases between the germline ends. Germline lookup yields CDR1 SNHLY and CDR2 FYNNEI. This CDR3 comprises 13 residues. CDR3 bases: TGTGCCAGCAGGGGGAATCGGAGGGATAGCCAGCATTTT. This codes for CASRGNRRDSQHF.

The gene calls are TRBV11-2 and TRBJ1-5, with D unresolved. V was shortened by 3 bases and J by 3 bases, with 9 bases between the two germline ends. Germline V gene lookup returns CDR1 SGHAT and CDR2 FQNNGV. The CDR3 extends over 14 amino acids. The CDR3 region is CASSFRGFNQPQHF. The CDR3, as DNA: TGTGCCAGCAGCTTCCGTGGGTTCAATCAGCCCCAGCATTTT.

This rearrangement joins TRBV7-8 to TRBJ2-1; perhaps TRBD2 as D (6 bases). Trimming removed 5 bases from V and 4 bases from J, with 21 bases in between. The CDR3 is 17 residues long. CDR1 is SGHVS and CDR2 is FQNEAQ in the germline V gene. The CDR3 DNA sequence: TGTGCCAGCAGCAAAGCGAGGACTACCCTGGAGTACAATGAGCAGTTCTTC. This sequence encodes CASSKARTTLEYNEQFF.

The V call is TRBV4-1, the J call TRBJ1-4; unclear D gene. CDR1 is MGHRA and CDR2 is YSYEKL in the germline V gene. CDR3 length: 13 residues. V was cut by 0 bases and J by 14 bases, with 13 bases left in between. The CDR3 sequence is CASSQDGPYELFF. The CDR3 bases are TGCGCCAGCAGCCAAGACGGGCCATACGAGCTGTTTTTT.

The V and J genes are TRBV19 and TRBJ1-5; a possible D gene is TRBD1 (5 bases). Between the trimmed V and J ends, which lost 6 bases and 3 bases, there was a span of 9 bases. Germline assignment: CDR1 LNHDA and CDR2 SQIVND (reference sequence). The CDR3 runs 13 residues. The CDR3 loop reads CASRIQANQPQHF. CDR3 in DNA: TGTGCCAGTAGAATACAGGCCAATCAGCCCCAGCATTTT.

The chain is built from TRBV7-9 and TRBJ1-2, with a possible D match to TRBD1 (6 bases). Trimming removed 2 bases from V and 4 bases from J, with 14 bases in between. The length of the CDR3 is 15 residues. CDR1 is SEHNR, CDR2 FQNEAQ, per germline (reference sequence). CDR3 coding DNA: TGTGCCAGCAGCTTATCTGGACAGCCATTCTATGGCTACACCTTC. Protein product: CASSLSGQPFYGYTF.

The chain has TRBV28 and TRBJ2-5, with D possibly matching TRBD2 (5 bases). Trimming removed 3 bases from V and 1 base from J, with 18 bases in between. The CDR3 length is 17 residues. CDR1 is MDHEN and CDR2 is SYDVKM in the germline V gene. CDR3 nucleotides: TGTGCCAGCAGTTTTAAAGCGGCGGGTCAGCCCCAAGAGACCCAGTACTTC. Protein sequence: CASSFKAAGQPQETQYF. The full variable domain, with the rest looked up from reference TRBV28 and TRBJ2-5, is DVKVTQSSRYLVKRTGEKVFLECVQDMDHENMFWYRQDPGLGLRLIYFSYDVKMKEKGDIPEGYSVSREKKERFSLILESASTNQTSMYLCASSFKAAGQPQETQYFGPGTRLLVL.

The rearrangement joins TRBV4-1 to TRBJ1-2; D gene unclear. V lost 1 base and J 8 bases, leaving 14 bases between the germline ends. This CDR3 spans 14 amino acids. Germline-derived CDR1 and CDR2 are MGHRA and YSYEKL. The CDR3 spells CASSQVGQANGYTF. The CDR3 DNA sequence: TGCGCCAGCAGCCAAGTGGGCCAGGCTAACGGCTACACCTTC.

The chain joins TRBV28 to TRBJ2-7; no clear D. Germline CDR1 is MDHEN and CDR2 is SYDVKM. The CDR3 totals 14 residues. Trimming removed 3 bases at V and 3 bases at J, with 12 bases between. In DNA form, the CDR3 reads TGTGCCAGCAGTTTTGGGGATATTCACTACGAGCAGTACTTC. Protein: CASSFGDIHYEQYF.

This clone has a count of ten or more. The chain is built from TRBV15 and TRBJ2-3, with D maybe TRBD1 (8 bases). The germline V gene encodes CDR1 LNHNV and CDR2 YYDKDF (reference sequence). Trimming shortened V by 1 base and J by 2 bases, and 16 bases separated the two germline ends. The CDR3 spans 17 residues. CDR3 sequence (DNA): TGTGCCACCAGCAGAGTGGGAGGGACAGGACTCACAGATACGCAGTATTTT. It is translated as CATSRVGGTGLTDTQYF.

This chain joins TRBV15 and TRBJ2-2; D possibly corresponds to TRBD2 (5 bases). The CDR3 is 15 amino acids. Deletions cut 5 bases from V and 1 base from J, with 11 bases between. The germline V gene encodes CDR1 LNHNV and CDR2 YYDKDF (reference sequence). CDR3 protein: CATSDGGLNTGELFF. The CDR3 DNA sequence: TGTGCCACCAGCGACGGAGGCCTGAACACCGGGGAGCTGTTTTTT.

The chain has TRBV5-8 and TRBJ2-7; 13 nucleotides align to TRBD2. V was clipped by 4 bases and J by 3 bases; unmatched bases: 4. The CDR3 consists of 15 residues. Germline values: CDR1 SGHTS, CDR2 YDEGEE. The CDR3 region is CASSPGLAGVYEQYF. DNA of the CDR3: TGTGCCAGCAGCCCCGGACTAGCGGGAGTCTACGAGCAGTACTTC.

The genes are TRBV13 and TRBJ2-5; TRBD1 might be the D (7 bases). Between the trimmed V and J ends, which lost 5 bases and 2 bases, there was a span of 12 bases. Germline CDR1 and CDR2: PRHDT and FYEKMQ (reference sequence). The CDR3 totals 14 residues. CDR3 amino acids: CASSLRGDQETQYF. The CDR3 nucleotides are TGTGCCAGCAGCCTCAGGGGGGATCAAGAGACCCAGTACTTC.

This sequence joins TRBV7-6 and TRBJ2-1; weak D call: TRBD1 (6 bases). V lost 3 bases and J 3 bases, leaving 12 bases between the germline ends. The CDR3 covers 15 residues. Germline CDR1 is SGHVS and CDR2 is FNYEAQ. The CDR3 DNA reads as TGTGCCAGCAGCTTGGCCAGGGGTTTCTACAATGAGCAGTTCTTC. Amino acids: CASSLARGFYNEQFF.

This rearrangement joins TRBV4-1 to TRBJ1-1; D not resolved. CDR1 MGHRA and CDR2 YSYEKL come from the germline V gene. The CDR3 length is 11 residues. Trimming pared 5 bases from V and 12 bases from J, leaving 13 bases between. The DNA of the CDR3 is TGCGCCAGCAGCTTGGGCCTCGAAACTTTCTTT. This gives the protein CASSLGLETFF.

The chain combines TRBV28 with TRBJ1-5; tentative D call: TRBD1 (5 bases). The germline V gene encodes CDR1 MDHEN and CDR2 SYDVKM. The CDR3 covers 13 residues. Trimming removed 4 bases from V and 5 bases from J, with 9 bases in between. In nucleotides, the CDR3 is TGTGCCAGCAGTTCCGTGACAGATCAGCCCCAGCATTTT. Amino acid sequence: CASSSVTDQPQHF.

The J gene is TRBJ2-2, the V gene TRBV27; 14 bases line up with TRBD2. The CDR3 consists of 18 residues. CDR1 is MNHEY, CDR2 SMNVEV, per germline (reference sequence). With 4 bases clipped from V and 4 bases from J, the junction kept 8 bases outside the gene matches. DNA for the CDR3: TGTGCCAGCAGTTCCCGGACTAGCGGGAGGTTTGGCACCGGGGAGCTGTTTTTT. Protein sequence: CASSSRTSGRFGTGELFF.

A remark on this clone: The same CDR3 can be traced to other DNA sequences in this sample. The DNA of the CDR3 is TGCGCCAGCAGCTTGGGTGACAGAGACTACAATGAGCAGTTCTTC. This translates into CASSLGDRDYNEQFF. This chain uses TRBV5-1 with TRBJ2-1; weak D call: TRBD1 (5 bases). Deletions cut 0 bases from V and 3 bases from J, with 10 bases between. Germline-derived CDR1 and CDR2 are SGHRS and YFSETQ. The CDR3 spans 15 residues.

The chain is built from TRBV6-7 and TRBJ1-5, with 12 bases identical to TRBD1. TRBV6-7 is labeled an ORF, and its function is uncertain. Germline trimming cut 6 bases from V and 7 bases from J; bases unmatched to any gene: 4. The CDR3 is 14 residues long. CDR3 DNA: TGTGCCAGCAGGGCCGGGACAGGGGGCCAGCCCCAGCATTTT. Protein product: CASRAGTGGQPQHF.

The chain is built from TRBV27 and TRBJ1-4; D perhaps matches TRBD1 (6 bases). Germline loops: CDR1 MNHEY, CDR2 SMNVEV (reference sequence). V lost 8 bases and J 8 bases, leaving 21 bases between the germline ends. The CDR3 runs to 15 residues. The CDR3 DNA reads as TGTGCCAGCCCTTGGGGGCAGTCCTCTGAGGAAAAACTGTTTTTT. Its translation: CASPWGQSSEEKLFF.

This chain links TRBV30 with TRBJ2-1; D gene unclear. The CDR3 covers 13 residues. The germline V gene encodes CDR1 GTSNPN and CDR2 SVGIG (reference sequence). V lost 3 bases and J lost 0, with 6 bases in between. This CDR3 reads CAWSGSSYNEQFF. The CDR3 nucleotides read TGTGCCTGGAGCGGTTCCTCCTACAATGAGCAGTTCTTC. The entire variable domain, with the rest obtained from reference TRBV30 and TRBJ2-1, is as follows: SQTIHQWPATLVQPVGSPLSLECTVEGTSNPNLYWYRQAAGRGLQLLFYSVGIGQISSEVPQNLSASRPQDRQFILSSKKLLLSDSGFYLCAWSGSSYNEQFFGPGTRLTVL.